This is a list of T cell receptor beta chains from one sample in a study of T cells in Graves' hyperthyroidism and ophthalmopathy. A single record per CDR3 protein comes from TCRdb applying MiXCR to the multiplex PCR reads. This sample yields under 350,000 distinct CDR3 sequences, of which roughly 20% are seen a single time; around 47% belongs to the top ten. Sample: blood. These receptors all come from a woman between 50 and 59 years old with Graves' hyperthyroidism. The CDR3 runs from the conserved cysteine through the conserved F or W. A D gene is named only where the DNA matches it firmly. Part of the rows lack a size; the others show once, few, many or a class for expanded clones.

cdr3_aa: CASSLIPVAENSPLHF
cdr3_nt: TGCGCCAGCAGCCTCATCCCGGTTGCTGAGAATTCACCCCTCCACTTT
clone_size: many
j_call: TRBJ1-6
v_call: TRBV5-1
d_call: -

cdr3_aa: CASSQEVGADTQYF
cdr3_nt: TGTGCCAGCAGCCAAGAGGTGGGAGCAGATACGCAGTATTTT
clone_size: many
j_call: TRBJ2-3
v_call: TRBV14
d_call: -

cdr3_aa: CASSPIRQGTGTEAFF
cdr3_nt: TGTGCCAGCTCACCGATCCGGCAGGGGACGGGCACTGAAGCTTTCTTT
clone_size: many
j_call: TRBJ1-1
v_call: TRBV18
d_call: -

cdr3_aa: CASSSKYLSGSGTDTQYF
cdr3_nt: TGTGCCAGCAGCTCCAAATATCTTAGCGGGTCCGGCACAGATACGCAGTATTTT
clone_size: many
j_call: TRBJ2-3
v_call: TRBV11-3
d_call: TRBD2

cdr3_aa: CSATGPRGSEAFF
cdr3_nt: TGCAGTGCAACCGGGCCCCGAGGGTCTGAAGCTTTCTTT
clone_size: many
j_call: TRBJ1-1
v_call: TRBV20-1
d_call: -

cdr3_aa: CSVPNRGGQPQHF
cdr3_nt: TGCAGCGTTCCTAACAGGGGGGGGCAGCCCCAGCATTTT
clone_size: -
j_call: TRBJ1-5
v_call: TRBV29-1
d_call: TRBD1

cdr3_aa: CASSFQQRYLSTDTQYF
cdr3_nt: TGTGCCAGCAGCTTCCAACAGCGGTACCTCAGCACAGATACGCAGTATTTT
clone_size: many
j_call: TRBJ2-3
v_call: TRBV13
d_call: -

cdr3_aa: CASSSGGAPYNEQFF
cdr3_nt: TGTGCCAGCAGCTCCGGGGGGGCCCCCTACAATGAGCAGTTCTTC
clone_size: once
j_call: TRBJ2-1
v_call: TRBV7-9
d_call: TRBD2

cdr3_aa: CASSLFGLAESYEQYF
cdr3_nt: TGTGCCAGCAGCTTATTCGGCCTAGCGGAATCCTACGAGCAGTACTTC
clone_size: few
j_call: TRBJ2-7
v_call: TRBV7-9
d_call: TRBD2

cdr3_aa: CSASQGNEQFF
cdr3_nt: TGCAGTGCTTCCCAGGGCAATGAGCAGTTCTTC
clone_size: few
j_call: TRBJ2-1
v_call: TRBV20-1
d_call: -

cdr3_aa: CASSAGTTNTGELFF
cdr3_nt: TGCGCCAGCAGCGCCGGGACAACGAACACCGGGGAGCTGTTTTTT
clone_size: many
j_call: TRBJ2-2
v_call: TRBV5-1
d_call: -

cdr3_aa: CAWSTSGGNNEQFF
cdr3_nt: TGTGCCTGGAGTACTAGCGGGGGGAACAATGAGCAGTTCTTC
clone_size: -
j_call: TRBJ2-1
v_call: TRBV30
d_call: TRBD2

cdr3_aa: CASSHLGEVNTEAFF
cdr3_nt: TGTGCCAGCAGCCACCTCGGAGAGGTGAACACTGAAGCTTTCTTT
clone_size: many
j_call: TRBJ1-1
v_call: TRBV7-8
d_call: -

cdr3_aa: CASSVKQGTGQPQHF
cdr3_nt: TGTGCCAGCAGTGTCAAACAGGGGACGGGGCAGCCCCAGCATTTT
clone_size: many
j_call: TRBJ1-5
v_call: TRBV2
d_call: TRBD1

cdr3_aa: CASTPGLGYLKQFF
cdr3_nt: TGTGCCAGCACCCCGGGACTAGGGTACTTAAAGCAGTTCTTC
clone_size: -
j_call: TRBJ2-1
v_call: TRBV6-1
d_call: TRBD2

cdr3_aa: CASSTLAEQYQETQYF
cdr3_nt: TGTGCCAGCAGCACACTAGCGGAGCAGTACCAAGAGACCCAGTACTTC
clone_size: -
j_call: TRBJ2-5
v_call: TRBV14
d_call: TRBD2

cdr3_aa: CATRRDRGPTNEQYF
cdr3_nt: TGTGCCACCAGGAGGGACAGGGGGCCGACAAACGAGCAGTACTTC
clone_size: few
j_call: TRBJ2-7
v_call: TRBV15
d_call: TRBD1

cdr3_aa: CASSQVQNSYEQYF
cdr3_nt: TGTGCCAGCAGCCAGGTACAGAACTCCTACGAGCAGTACTTC
clone_size: -
j_call: TRBJ2-7
v_call: TRBV7-9
d_call: -

cdr3_aa: CASSPPGQVREQYF
cdr3_nt: TGTGCCAGCAGCCCTCCGGGACAGGTTAGGGAGCAGTACTTC
clone_size: few
j_call: TRBJ2-7
v_call: TRBV5-5
d_call: TRBD1

cdr3_aa: CASSLLYNEQFF
cdr3_nt: TGTGCCAGCAGCCTACTCTACAATGAGCAGTTCTTC
clone_size: many
j_call: TRBJ2-1
v_call: TRBV11-2
d_call: -

cdr3_aa: CASSLEAGGFVNEQFF
cdr3_nt: TGCGCCAGCAGCTTGGAAGCGGGAGGGTTTGTGAATGAGCAGTTCTTC
clone_size: many
j_call: TRBJ2-1
v_call: TRBV5-1
d_call: TRBD2

cdr3_aa: CASNRQGAGQPQHF
cdr3_nt: TGTGCCAGCAACCGACAGGGGGCCGGTCAGCCCCAGCATTTT
clone_size: few
j_call: TRBJ1-5
v_call: TRBV12-3/TRBV12-4
d_call: TRBD1

cdr3_aa: CSAVAGVNEQYF
cdr3_nt: TGCAGTGCCGTAGCGGGAGTAAACGAGCAGTACTTC
clone_size: few
j_call: TRBJ2-7
v_call: TRBV20-1
d_call: TRBD2

cdr3_aa: CASSFDGPSSTDTQYF
cdr3_nt: TGCGCCAGCAGCTTTGACGGGCCGTCTAGCACAGATACGCAGTATTTT
clone_size: many
j_call: TRBJ2-3
v_call: TRBV5-1
d_call: -

cdr3_aa: CSAEAGADNEQFF
cdr3_nt: TGCAGTGCTGAAGCGGGAGCGGACAATGAGCAGTTCTTC
clone_size: many
j_call: TRBJ2-1
v_call: TRBV20-1
d_call: TRBD2

cdr3_aa: CAISDSPLQISGANVLTF
cdr3_nt: TGTGCCATCAGTGATTCCCCCTTACAGATCTCTGGGGCCAACGTCCTGACTTTC
clone_size: -
j_call: TRBJ2-6
v_call: TRBV10-3
d_call: -

cdr3_aa: CASSRGIENTEAFF
cdr3_nt: TGTGCCAGCAGCCGAGGGATCGAGAACACTGAAGCTTTCTTT
clone_size: -
j_call: TRBJ1-1
v_call: TRBV5-6
d_call: -

cdr3_aa: CASSLEHGQPQHF
cdr3_nt: TGTGCCAGCAGCTTAGAGCACGGGCAGCCCCAGCATTTT
clone_size: -
j_call: TRBJ1-5
v_call: TRBV11-2
d_call: -

cdr3_aa: CASSLWDRGAGNTIYF
cdr3_nt: TGTGCCAGCAGTTTATGGGACAGGGGAGCTGGAAACACCATATATTTT
clone_size: few
j_call: TRBJ1-3
v_call: TRBV28
d_call: TRBD1

cdr3_aa: CASSEAGLPETQYF
cdr3_nt: TGCGCCAGCAGTGAGGCCGGACTACCGGAGACCCAGTACTTC
clone_size: few
j_call: TRBJ2-5
v_call: TRBV10-2
d_call: -

cdr3_aa: CGPKGRVNDYGYTF
cdr3_nt: TGCGGCCCTAAAGGACGAGTCAATGACTATGGCTACACCTTC
clone_size: few
j_call: TRBJ1-2
v_call: TRBV10-1
d_call: -

cdr3_aa: CATQGNEKLFF
cdr3_nt: TGTGCCACCCAGGGGAATGAAAAACTGTTTTTT
clone_size: -
j_call: TRBJ1-4
v_call: TRBV2
d_call: -

cdr3_aa: CASSPGLAGEGTQYF
cdr3_nt: TGTGCCAGCAGCCCGGGACTAGCGGGGGAGGGTACGCAGTATTTT
clone_size: -
j_call: TRBJ2-3
v_call: TRBV12-3/TRBV12-4
d_call: TRBD2

cdr3_aa: CASLAEFAGELFF
cdr3_nt: TGTGCTAGTCTGGCGGAATTCGCCGGGGAGCTGTTTTTT
clone_size: -
j_call: TRBJ2-2
v_call: TRBV12-5
d_call: -

cdr3_aa: CASSRGEFDEKLFF
cdr3_nt: TGCGCCAGCAGTAGAGGGGAGTTCGATGAAAAACTGTTTTTT
clone_size: -
j_call: TRBJ1-4
v_call: TRBV5-1
d_call: -

cdr3_aa: CASSLFPGQMVDTQYF
cdr3_nt: TGTGCCAGCAGCTTATTTCCGGGACAGATGGTAGATACGCAGTATTTT
clone_size: few
j_call: TRBJ2-3
v_call: TRBV7-9
d_call: TRBD1

cdr3_aa: CASSLALNQPQHF
cdr3_nt: TGTGCCAGTAGTTTGGCGCTCAATCAGCCCCAGCATTTT
clone_size: few
j_call: TRBJ1-5
v_call: TRBV19
d_call: -

cdr3_aa: CASSPLGAAKNIQYF
cdr3_nt: TGTGCCAGCTCACCTCTAGGGGCGGCCAAAAACATTCAGTACTTC
clone_size: few
j_call: TRBJ2-4
v_call: TRBV18
d_call: -

cdr3_aa: CATSRVYGYNSPLHF
cdr3_nt: TGTGCCACCAGCAGAGTTTATGGGTATAATTCACCCCTCCACTTT
clone_size: -
j_call: TRBJ1-6
v_call: TRBV15
d_call: -

cdr3_aa: CASRGFDGRGEQFF
cdr3_nt: TGTGCCAGCAGGGGATTCGACGGGAGGGGTGAGCAGTTCTTC
clone_size: -
j_call: TRBJ2-1
v_call: TRBV14
d_call: TRBD2

cdr3_aa: CASSLSTRDYGYTF
cdr3_nt: TGCGCCAGCAGCTTGTCCACGAGAGACTATGGCTACACCTTC
clone_size: -
j_call: TRBJ1-2
v_call: TRBV5-1
d_call: -

cdr3_aa: CASSLQRYTDTQYF
cdr3_nt: TGTGCCAGCAGCTTACAGAGATACACAGATACGCAGTATTTT
clone_size: once
j_call: TRBJ2-3
v_call: TRBV11-1
d_call: -

cdr3_aa: CASSHPGSDAGELFF
cdr3_nt: TGTGCCAGCAGTCACCCAGGGAGCGACGCCGGGGAGCTGTTTTTT
clone_size: -
j_call: TRBJ2-2
v_call: TRBV28
d_call: -

cdr3_aa: CASSQTGDSNQPQHF
cdr3_nt: TGTGCCAGCAGCCAGACAGGAGATAGCAATCAGCCCCAGCATTTT
clone_size: many
j_call: TRBJ1-5
v_call: TRBV7-8
d_call: -

cdr3_aa: CASRPSGRSGNEQFF
cdr3_nt: TGTGCCAGCAGACCTAGCGGGAGGTCGGGCAATGAGCAGTTCTTC
clone_size: many
j_call: TRBJ2-1
v_call: TRBV12-3/TRBV12-4
d_call: TRBD2

cdr3_aa: CASSEWWAGANVLTF
cdr3_nt: TGTGCCAGCAGTGAATGGTGGGCTGGGGCCAACGTCCTGACTTTC
clone_size: -
j_call: TRBJ2-6
v_call: TRBV6-1
d_call: -

cdr3_aa: CSARTLAGGYNEQFF
cdr3_nt: TGCAGTGCTAGAACACTAGCGGGGGGTTACAATGAGCAGTTCTTC
clone_size: few
j_call: TRBJ2-1
v_call: TRBV20-1
d_call: TRBD2

cdr3_aa: CASSYYHPGTGELFF
cdr3_nt: TGTGCCAGCAGTTACTACCATCCCGGCACCGGGGAGCTGTTTTTT
clone_size: few
j_call: TRBJ2-2
v_call: TRBV6-5
d_call: -

cdr3_aa: CASSGQGVQETQYF
cdr3_nt: TGTGCCAGCAGTGGACAGGGAGTGCAAGAGACCCAGTACTTC
clone_size: -
j_call: TRBJ2-5
v_call: TRBV2
d_call: TRBD1

cdr3_aa: CAISGLASGRIDEQFF
cdr3_nt: TGTGCCATCAGTGGGCTGGCTAGCGGGAGGATTGATGAGCAGTTCTTC
clone_size: -
j_call: TRBJ2-1
v_call: TRBV10-3
d_call: TRBD2

cdr3_aa: CASSESRQGDYGYTF
cdr3_nt: TGTGCCAGCAGTGAATCTAGACAGGGGGACTATGGCTACACCTTC
clone_size: -
j_call: TRBJ1-2
v_call: TRBV25-1
d_call: TRBD1

cdr3_aa: CASSLVGASGYNEQFF
cdr3_nt: TGCGCCAGCAGCTTGGTTGGCGCTAGCGGCTACAATGAGCAGTTCTTC
clone_size: few
j_call: TRBJ2-1
v_call: TRBV5-1
d_call: TRBD2

cdr3_aa: CASSKDGNTIYF
cdr3_nt: TGTGCCAGCAGTAAGGACGGAAACACCATATATTTT
clone_size: many
j_call: TRBJ1-3
v_call: TRBV12-3/TRBV12-4
d_call: -

cdr3_aa: CASSLDRKLSYEQYF
cdr3_nt: TGTGCCAGCAGCTTGGACAGAAAACTCTCCTACGAGCAGTACTTC
clone_size: -
j_call: TRBJ2-7
v_call: TRBV5-6
d_call: -

cdr3_aa: CASSLDGGTYEQYF
cdr3_nt: TGCGCCAGCAGCTTGGACGGAGGAACCTACGAGCAGTACTTC
clone_size: few
j_call: TRBJ2-7
v_call: TRBV5-1
d_call: -

cdr3_aa: CASSLAGQGAGELFF
cdr3_nt: TGCGCCAGCAGCTTGGCCGGACAGGGGGCCGGGGAGCTGTTTTTT
clone_size: few
j_call: TRBJ2-2
v_call: TRBV5-1
d_call: TRBD1

cdr3_aa: CASSLRGQGDTGELFF
cdr3_nt: TGTGCCAGCAGCTTAAGGGGACAGGGGGACACCGGGGAGCTGTTTTTT
clone_size: -
j_call: TRBJ2-2
v_call: TRBV11-3
d_call: TRBD1